This TCR beta chain was identified in a study of blood T cells in healthy people across ages. Study summary: Per every two T cells, about one barcoded beta molecule was captured by template switching.

The second PCR ran about 6 to 11 cycles with a sample-barcoded 5' primer and J-beta primers. TCRdb independently ran MiXCR on the 5' RACE reads; one entry per CDR3 protein. The sample records about 1,800,000 distinct CDR3 sequences, 28% being singletons. For this clonotype: Its target is not known.

General study results and limits: Older age went with lower TCR beta diversity per million T cells, in a roughly linear way.

Trimming cost V 5 bases and J 1 base, with 11 bases left between them. In germline, CDR1 is MDHEN, CDR2 SYDVKM. The CDR3 has 14 amino acids. Sequencing used blood. The rearrangement joins TRBV28 to TRBJ1-1; a weak D match, TRBD1 (6 bases). The sequence was collected from a woman in her 30s in good health. This chain's CDR3 is CASSTGMPNTEAFF. For the CDR3, the DNA is TGTGCCAGCAGTACAGGGATGCCGAACACTGAAGCTTTCTTT.